The 17 T cell receptor beta chains reported below all come from one sample, sequenced in a study of T cells in localized non-small cell lung cancer. The table came from immunoSEQ multiplex PCR; TCRdb's copy has only in-frame clones and leaves some out. Among about 78,000 clones, approximately 85% were seen once, and the ten largest hold around 2.8%. The input for sequencing was peripheral blood, taken before any cancer treatment. Receptors originate from a man aged 35-69 years with stage I lung adenocarcinoma.

The chain employs TRBV30 and TRBJ2-7; the D is unclear. Trimming removed 0 bases from V and 0 bases from J, with 6 bases in between. The CDR3 has 13 residues. Per germline, CDR1 GTSNPN and CDR2 SVGIG (reference sequence). CDR3 nucleotides: TGTGCCTGGAGTGTAAGGAGCTCCTACGAGCAGTACTTC. The encoded protein is CAWSVRSSYEQYF.

Only a few counts were recorded for this clone. The gene calls are TRBV7-3 and TRBJ1-2; D is possibly TRBD1 (6 bases). CDR3 length equals 15 residues. Deletions cut 3 bases from V and 1 base from J, with 12 bases between. Germline lookup yields CDR1 SGHTA and CDR2 FQGTGA. This CDR3 reads CASSLVGGGNYGYTF. The CDR3 region has the DNA TGTGCCAGCAGCTTGGTCGGAGGGGGTAACTATGGCTACACCTTC.

The V call is TRBV30, the J call TRBJ2-3, with 8 bases fitting TRBD1. The germline gives CDR1 GTSNPN, CDR2 SVGIG (reference sequence). With 2 bases clipped from V and 1 base from J, the junction kept 2 bases outside the gene matches. This CDR3 has 14 residues. In DNA, the CDR3 is TGTGCCTGGAGTAAGGGACAGGGCACAGATACGCAGTATTTT. Translation: CAWSKGQGTDTQYF.

The CDR3 loop is CASSGIGQGLRNTIYF. CDR3 DNA sequence: TGTGCCAGCAGTGGGATCGGGCAGGGGCTCAGGAACACCATATATTTT. This rearrangement joins TRBV25-1 to TRBJ1-3, with a weak D call TRBD1 (6 bases). V was cut by 4 bases and J by 7 bases, with 20 bases left in between. The CDR3 is made up of 16 amino acids. CDR1 is MGHDK and CDR2 is SYGVNS in the germline V gene.

The chain recombines TRBV6-5 with TRBJ2-5, with TRBD2 identical over 11 bases. This CDR3 region has 13 residues. The germline CDR1 and CDR2 sequences are MNHEY and SVGAGI. The ends lost 10 bases at V and 5 bases at J; junction bases unmatched: 6. Written as DNA, the CDR3 is TGTGCCACCTTTAGCGGGGGGGCGGAGACCCAGTACTTC. Translated, it gives CATFSGGAETQYF.

The table lists this clone with a count of one. The rearrangement joins TRBV29-1 to TRBJ1-4; 10 bases are shared with TRBD1. This CDR3 region has 12 residues. The V gene end was trimmed by 5 bases and the J gene end by 8 bases; junction bases not matched to a gene: 2. The germline V gene has CDR1 SQVTM and CDR2 ANQGSEA. The chain's CDR3 is CSVSDRGEKLFF. The CDR3 coding sequence is TGCAGCGTTTCGGACAGGGGGGAAAAACTGTTTTTT.

The chain couples TRBV7-3 to TRBJ1-2; D is perhaps TRBD1 (5 bases). The CDR3 length is 16 residues. Germline CDR1 SGHTA, CDR2 FQGTGA. V was clipped by 3 bases and J by 4 bases, with 18 bases between them. Here the CDR3 DNA reads TGTGCCAGCAGCTTGTCCCACTCCGGCGGGGGCTATGGCTACACCTTC. This codes for CASSLSHSGGGYGYTF. Looking up the rest from reference TRBV7-3 and TRBJ1-2 gives the full variable domain: GAGVSQTPSNKVTEKGKYVELRCDPISGHTALYWYRQSLGQGPEFLIYFQGTGAADDSGLPNDRFFAVRPEGSVSTLKIQRTERGDSAVYLCASSLSHSGGGYGYTFGSGTRLTVV.

This clone has a handful of counts. The chain employs TRBV18 and TRBJ1-1; D gene uncertain. The CDR3 runs to 14 residues. Germline lookup yields CDR1 KGHSH and CDR2 LQKENI. Trimming left V 2 bases short and J 8 bases short, with 15 bases between. CDR3 sequence (DNA): TGTGCCAGCTCACCAAATGCGAAAGGATGGGAAGCTTTCTTT. As protein: CASSPNAKGWEAFF. Filled out from reference TRBV18 and TRBJ1-1, the complete variable domain reads NAGVMQNPRHLVRRRGQEARLRCSPMKGHSHVYWYRQLPEEGLKFMVYLQKENIIDESGMPKERFSAEFPKEGPSILRIQQVVRGDSAAYFCASSPNAKGWEAFFGQGTRLTVV.

The V and J genes are TRBV5-1 and TRBJ2-7; D unresolved. Between the trimmed V and J ends, which lost 4 bases and 2 bases, there was a span of 13 bases. The CDR3 loop spans 14 amino acids. Germline loops: CDR1 SGHRS, CDR2 YFSETQ. CDR3 in DNA: TGCGCCAGCAGCCCTCTCGAAAAGGCCTACGAGCAGTACTTC. Protein: CASSPLEKAYEQYF.

This clone was picked up a small number of times. V usage is TRBV7-2 and J usage is TRBJ2-3, with D possibly being TRBD1 (6 bases). This CDR3 is built from 16 residues. Per germline, CDR1 SGHTA and CDR2 FQGNSA. The ends were cut back, 1 base at V and 0 bases at J, with 11 bases in the middle. CDR3 region: CASSLGDKSSTDTQYF. CDR3 DNA sequence: TGTGCCAGCAGCTTAGGGGACAAGTCTAGCACAGATACGCAGTATTTT.

The chain uses TRBV28 and TRBJ2-3; D gene unclear. V shed 1 base and J shed 9 bases, with 11 bases lying between them. The CDR3 runs 13 residues. CDR1 is MDHEN and CDR2 is SYDVKM in the germline V gene. Here the CDR3 reads CASSLLRPGTQYF. The CDR3 coding sequence is TGTGCCAGCAGTTTATTAAGGCCGGGCACGCAGTATTTT.

V usage is TRBV27 and J usage is TRBJ2-1; 7 bases agree with TRBD1. The CDR3 contains 16 residues. The germline CDR1 and CDR2 sequences are MNHEY and SMNVEV (reference sequence). V dropped 1 base and J dropped 1; count of bases not matched to a gene: 4. CDR3 loop: CASSLLGDRSYNEQFF. CDR3 bases: TGTGCCAGCAGTTTATTGGGGGACAGATCCTACAATGAGCAGTTCTTC.

V and J are TRBV10-1 and TRBJ2-7, with 9 bases fitting TRBD1. There are 15 residues in the CDR3. Germline-derived CDR1 and CDR2 are WNHNN and SYGVQD (reference sequence). After removal of 6 bases from V and 6 bases from J, the junction contained 12 bases not matched to a gene. The CDR3 loop is CASSGTGTGSAEQYF. The CDR3 DNA reads as TGCGCCAGCAGCGGCACCGGGACAGGGTCGGCCGAGCAGTACTTC.

The chain is built from TRBV7-9 and TRBJ2-5; 14 bases are shared with TRBD2. Germline CDR1 SEHNR, CDR2 FQNEAQ (reference sequence). The CDR3 has 15 residues. The ends lost 4 bases at V and 5 bases at J; junction bases unmatched: 3. The CDR3 bases are TGTGCCAGCAGCTCGGGACTAGCGGGGGTTGAGACCCAGTACTTC. This sequence encodes CASSSGLAGVETQYF.

The V and J genes are TRBV23-1 and TRBJ2-7, with 8 bases lining up with TRBD2. TRBV23-1 is treated as an ORF (open reading frame) with a function not yet certain. V was clipped by 6 bases and J by 2 bases; unmatched bases: 3. This CDR3 has 13 residues. In nucleotides, the CDR3 is TGCGCCAGCAGGACTAGCGAAACCTACGAGCAGTACTTC. As protein: CASRTSETYEQYF.

V and J are TRBV4-3 and TRBJ2-1; a weak D match, TRBD2 (5 bases). CDR1 and CDR2 from the germline V gene are LGHNA and YSLEER. CDR3 length: 15 amino acids. The V and J ends lost 0 bases and 0 bases respectively, with 6 bases between them. In DNA, the CDR3 is TGCGCCAGCAGCCAAGAGCTAGCCTCCTACAATGAGCAGTTCTTC. Its protein product is CASSQELASYNEQFF.

J is TRBJ1-4 and V is TRBV30; a weak D match, TRBD1 (6 bases). The CDR3 is made up of 13 amino acids. CDR1 and CDR2 (germline): GTSNPN, SVGIG (reference sequence). V lost 5 bases and J 7 bases, leaving 14 bases between the germline ends. The CDR3 nucleotides read TGTGCCTGGGGAACAGGGTATCGTGAAAAACTGTTTTTT. Translation gives CAWGTGYREKLFF. The full variable domain, its missing parts supplied by reference TRBV30 and TRBJ1-4, is SQTIHQWPATLVQPVGSPLSLECTVEGTSNPNLYWYRQAAGRGLQLLFYSVGIGQISSEVPQNLSASRPQDRQFILSSKKLLLSDSGFYLCAWGTGYREKLFFGSGTQLSVL.